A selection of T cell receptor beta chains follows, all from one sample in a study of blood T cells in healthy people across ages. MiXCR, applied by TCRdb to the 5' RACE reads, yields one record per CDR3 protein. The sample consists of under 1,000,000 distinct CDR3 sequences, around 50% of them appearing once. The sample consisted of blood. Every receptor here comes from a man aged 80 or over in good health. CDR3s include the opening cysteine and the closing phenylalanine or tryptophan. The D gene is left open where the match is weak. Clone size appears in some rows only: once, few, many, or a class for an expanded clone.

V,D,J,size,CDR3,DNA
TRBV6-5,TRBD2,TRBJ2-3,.,CASSYFSSGRTDTQYF,TGTGCCAGCAGTTACTTTTCTAGCGGACGCACAGATACGCAGTATTTT
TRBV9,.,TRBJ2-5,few,CASSPGLRYQETQYF,TGTGCCAGCAGCCCTGGACTGAGGTACCAAGAGACCCAGTACTTC
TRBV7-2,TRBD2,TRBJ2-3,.,CASSLFGGGTSTDTQYF,TGTGCCAGCAGCCTATTTGGGGGAGGGACTTCCACAGATACGCAGTATTTT
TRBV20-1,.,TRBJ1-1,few,CSAKDSDGREYTEAFF,TGCAGTGCTAAAGACTCTGATGGGAGGGAATACACTGAAGCTTTCTTT
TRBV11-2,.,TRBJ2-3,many,CASSLDARTDTQYF,TGTGCCAGCAGCTTAGATGCCCGGACAGATACGCAGTATTTT
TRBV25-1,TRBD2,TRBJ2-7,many,CASSESGTKTYYEQYF,TGTGCCAGCAGTGAATCCGGGACTAAAACTTACTACGAGCAGTACTTC
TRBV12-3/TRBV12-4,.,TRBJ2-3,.,CSSSRTSTDTQYF,TGTTCCAGCAGTCGGACGTCCACAGATACGCAGTATTTT
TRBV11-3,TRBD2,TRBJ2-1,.,CTSSLGLAGVYNEQFF,TGTACCAGCAGCTTAGGGCTAGCGGGAGTGTACAATGAGCAGTTCTTC
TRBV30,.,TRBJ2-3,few,CAWSDGSETQYF,TGTGCCTGGAGTGACGGGTCTGAAACGCAGTATTTT
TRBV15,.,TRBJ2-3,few,CATVGGTDTQYF,TGTGCCACCGTTGGTGGCACAGATACGCAGTATTTT
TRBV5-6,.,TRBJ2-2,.,CASSSQITGELFF,TGTGCCAGCAGCTCACAAATTACCGGGGAGCTGTTTTTT
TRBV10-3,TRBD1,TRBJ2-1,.,CAISDLPGTGDRNEQFF,TGTGCCATCAGTGATTTACCCGGGACAGGGGATAGGAATGAGCAGTTCTTC
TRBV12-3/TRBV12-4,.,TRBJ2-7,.,CASSLRIEGVGYEQYF,TGTGCCAGCAGTTTAAGGATCGAGGGAGTTGGCTACGAGCAGTACTTC
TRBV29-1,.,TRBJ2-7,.,CSATVDLSYEQYF,TGCAGCGCCACGGTCGACCTCTCCTACGAGCAGTACTTC
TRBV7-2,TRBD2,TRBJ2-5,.,CASSSPPGLAGRVRETQYF,TGTGCCAGCAGTTCGCCGCCGGGACTAGCGGGGAGGGTGCGGGAGACCCAGTACTTC
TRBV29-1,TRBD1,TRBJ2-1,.,CSVEGQAHEQFF,TGCAGCGTTGAGGGACAGGCACATGAGCAGTTCTTC
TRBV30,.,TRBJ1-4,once,CACGIDEGKLFF,TGTGCCTGCGGAATCGATGAGGGAAAACTGTTTTTT
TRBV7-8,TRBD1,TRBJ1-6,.,CASSPYPDRGTSPLHF,TGTGCCAGCAGCCCATACCCGGACAGGGGTACTTCACCCCTCCACTTT
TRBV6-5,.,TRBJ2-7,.,CAGRIGGSAVSYEQYF,TGTGCCGGCAGGATAGGAGGGAGTGCGGTATCCTACGAGCAGTACTTC
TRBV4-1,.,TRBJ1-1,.,CASSQGGAGEAFF,TGCGCCAGCAGCCAAGGGGGCGCAGGTGAAGCTTTCTTT
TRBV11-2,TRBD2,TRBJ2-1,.,CASSPLLAGEDEQFF,TGTGCCAGCAGCCCCCTACTAGCGGGAGAGGATGAGCAGTTCTTC
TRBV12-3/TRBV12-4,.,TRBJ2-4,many,CASSPSGTEETLAKNIQYF,TGTGCCAGCAGTCCCTCCGGGACCGAGGAAACCTTAGCCAAAAACATTCAGTACTTC
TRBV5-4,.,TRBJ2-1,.,CAGSTFKGYSGRWNEQFF,TGTGCCGGCAGCACTTTTAAAGGGTACAGCGGCCGGTGGAATGAGCAGTTCTTC
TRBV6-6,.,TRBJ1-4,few,CASSYREEDEKLFF,TGTGCCAGCAGTTACCGAGAGGAGGATGAAAAACTGTTTTTT
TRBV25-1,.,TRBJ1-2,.,CASRGTGTANGYTF,TGTGCCAGCAGGGGAACCGGGACGGCCAATGGCTACACCTTC
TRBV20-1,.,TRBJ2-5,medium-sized,CSAPGLFKTQYF,TGCAGTGCCCCGGGACTTTTCAAGACCCAGTACTTC
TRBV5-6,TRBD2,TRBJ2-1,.,CASSLGPGLAIYNEQFF,TGTGCCAGCAGCTTGGGACCGGGACTAGCGATCTACAATGAGCAGTTCTTC
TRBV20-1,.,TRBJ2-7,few,CSASEDNEQYF,TGCAGTGCTAGCGAAGACAATGAGCAGTACTTC
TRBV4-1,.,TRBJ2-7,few,CASSQDLWLAREQYF,TGCGCCAGCAGCCAAGATCTATGGCTAGCTCGCGAGCAGTACTTC
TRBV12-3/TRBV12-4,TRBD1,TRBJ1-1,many,CASSWTGGTGEAFF,TGTGCCAGCAGTTGGACAGGGGGTACGGGTGAAGCTTTCTTT
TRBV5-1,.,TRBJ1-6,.,CASSFTGLHNSPLHF,TGCGCCAGCAGCTTTACGGGCCTCCATAATTCACCCCTCCACTTT
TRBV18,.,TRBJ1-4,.,CASSPFDSNEKLFF,TGTGCCAGCTCACCATTCGACTCTAATGAAAAACTGTTTTTT
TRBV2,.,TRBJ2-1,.,CASSAQTDYFNEQFF,TGTGCCAGCAGCGCCCAGACGGACTACTTCAATGAGCAGTTCTTC
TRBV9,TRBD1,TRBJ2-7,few,CASSVALGQGAEQYF,TGTGCCAGCAGCGTAGCTTTAGGACAGGGGGCCGAGCAGTACTTC
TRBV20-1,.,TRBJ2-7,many,CSATLDTTYEQYF,TGCAGTGCCACCCTAGACACAACCTACGAGCAGTACTTC
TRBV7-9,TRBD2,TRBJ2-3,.,CASSLEPGLAGIDTQYF,TGTGCCAGCAGCCTAGAACCGGGACTAGCGGGAATAGATACGCAGTATTTT
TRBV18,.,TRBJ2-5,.,CASSPPILETQYF,TGTGCCAGCTCACCACCGATCTTAGAGACCCAGTACTTC
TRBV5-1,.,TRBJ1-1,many,CASSLDSPGKTEAFF,TGCGCCAGCAGCTTGGACTCTCCAGGGAAAACTGAAGCTTTCTTT
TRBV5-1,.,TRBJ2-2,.,CASSLAGSLVTVGELFF,TGCGCCAGCAGCTTGGCCGGGAGTCTAGTGACCGTCGGGGAGCTGTTTTTT
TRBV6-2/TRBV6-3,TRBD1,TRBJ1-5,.,CASSYSTGTGETRNQPQHF,TGTGCCAGCAGTTACTCGACCGGGACAGGGGAGACCAGGAATCAGCCCCAGCATTTT
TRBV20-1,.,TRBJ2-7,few,CSANAPLLGLSSYEQYF,TGCAGTGCTAACGCCCCTCTCCTAGGTCTTAGCTCCTACGAGCAGTACTTC
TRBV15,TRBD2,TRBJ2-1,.,CATSPGRAWNEQFF,TGTGCCACCAGCCCCGGGAGGGCCTGGAATGAGCAGTTCTTC
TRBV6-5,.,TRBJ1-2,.,CASSYSYREYGYTF,TGTGCCAGCAGTTACAGCTACAGGGAGTATGGCTACACCTTC
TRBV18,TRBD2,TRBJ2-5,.,CASRQLAGQETQYF,TGTGCCAGCCGCCAGCTAGCGGGACAAGAGACCCAGTACTTC
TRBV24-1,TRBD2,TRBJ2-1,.,CATSGTSEGAYNEQFF,TGTGCCACCAGTGGGACTAGCGAGGGGGCCTACAATGAGCAGTTCTTC
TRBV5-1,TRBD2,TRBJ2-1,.,CASRMGLAENNEQFF,TGCGCCAGCAGGATGGGTCTAGCGGAAAACAATGAGCAGTTCTTC
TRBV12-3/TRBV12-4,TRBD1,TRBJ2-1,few,CASSLGTGSNEQFF,TGTGCCAGCAGCCTCGGGACAGGGAGCAATGAGCAGTTCTTC
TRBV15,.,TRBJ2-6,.,CATERGAINSGANVLTF,TGTGCCACCGAGAGGGGGGCTATCAACTCTGGGGCCAACGTCCTGACTTTC
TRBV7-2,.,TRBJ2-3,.,CASSLDRAGGTQYF,TGTGCCAGCAGCTTAGACAGGGCTGGAGGTACGCAGTATTTT
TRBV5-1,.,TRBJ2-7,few,CASSLDGRDNYNEQYF,TGCGCCAGCAGCTTGGACGGGCGGGATAACTACAATGAGCAGTACTTC
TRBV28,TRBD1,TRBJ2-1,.,CASSLGNRGVNEQFF,TGTGCCAGCAGTTTAGGGAACAGGGGGGTCAATGAGCAGTTCTTC